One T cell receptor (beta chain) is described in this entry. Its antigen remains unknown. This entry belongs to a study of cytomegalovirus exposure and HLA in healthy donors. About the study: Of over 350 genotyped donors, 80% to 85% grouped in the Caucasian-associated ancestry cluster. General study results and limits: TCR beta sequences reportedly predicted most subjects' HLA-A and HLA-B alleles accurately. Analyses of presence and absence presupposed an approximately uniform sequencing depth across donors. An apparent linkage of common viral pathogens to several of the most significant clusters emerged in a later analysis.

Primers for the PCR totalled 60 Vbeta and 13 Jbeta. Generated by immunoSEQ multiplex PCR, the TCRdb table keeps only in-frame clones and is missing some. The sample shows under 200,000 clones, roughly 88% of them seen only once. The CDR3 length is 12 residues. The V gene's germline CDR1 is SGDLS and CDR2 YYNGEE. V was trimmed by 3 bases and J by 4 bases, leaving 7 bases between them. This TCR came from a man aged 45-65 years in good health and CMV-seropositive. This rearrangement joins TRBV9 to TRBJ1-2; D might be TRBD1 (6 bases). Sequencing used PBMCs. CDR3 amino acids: CASSGGGYGYTF. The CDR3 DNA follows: TGTGCCAGCAGCGGAGGGGGCTATGGCTACACCTTC.